One sample yielded the 13 T cell receptor beta chains listed below, sequenced in a study of PD-L1 blockade in urothelial cancer. Time point specified: peripheral blood 6 weeks after treatment start. The assay was immunoSEQ multiplex PCR, and TCRdb's table has in-frame clones only and misses some. The sample records 15,000 to 20,000 clones, about 85% being singletons. The material was PBMCs, obtained around atezolizumab (anti-PD-L1) treatment. The receptors shown here come from a middle-aged man with urothelial cancer.

This clone rates as medium-sized. This chain connects TRBV11-3 to TRBJ2-7; 9 nucleotides agree with TRBD2. V gave up 2 bases and J gave up 6 bases; unmatched junction bases: 8. In germline, CDR1 is SGHNT, CDR2 YENEEA. The CDR3 contains 15 residues. The CDR3 reads CASSLSPSGITEQYF. Written as DNA, the CDR3 is TGTGCCAGCAGCTTATCCCCTAGCGGGATTACCGAGCAGTACTTC.

The V call is TRBV10-3, the J call TRBJ2-1; 7 bases line up with TRBD1. Germline trimming cut 6 bases from V and 0 bases from J; bases unmatched to any gene: 5. Germline CDR1 ENHRY, CDR2 SYGVKD. The length of the CDR3 is 15 residues. The CDR3 DNA is TGTGCCATCAGCCGACAGGGAAGCTCCTACAATGAGCAGTTCTTC. Its protein is CAISRQGSSYNEQFF.

The V and J genes are TRBV7-2 and TRBJ1-6, with D possibly being TRBD1 (5 bases). The CDR3 length is 15 residues. With 6 bases removed from V and 0 bases from J, the gap between germline ends came to 9 bases. Germline V lookup: CDR1 SGHTA, CDR2 FQGNSA. CDR3 DNA: TGTGCCAGCAGTCGTGACAGCTCCTATAATTCACCCCTCCACTTT. It encodes CASSRDSSYNSPLHF.

V gene TRBV7-9 combines with J gene TRBJ2-5, with D maybe TRBD1 (5 bases). V gave up 0 bases and J gave up 5 bases, with 10 bases separating them. CDR1 and CDR2 from the germline V gene are SEHNR and FQNEAQ (reference sequence). CDR3 length: 14 amino acids. CDR3 sequence reads: CASSLASGLETQYF. CDR3 DNA sequence: TGTGCCAGCAGCTTAGCGTCAGGGCTCGAGACCCAGTACTTC.

The chain employs TRBV30 and TRBJ2-6, with D maybe TRBD2 (6 bases). The germline CDR1 and CDR2 sequences are GTSNPN and SVGIG (reference sequence). The CDR3 extends over 16 amino acids. The V and J ends lost 4 bases and 0 bases respectively, with 13 bases between them. This chain's CDR3 is CAWNPSASSGANVLTF. The CDR3 DNA sequence: TGTGCCTGGAATCCTAGCGCGAGCTCTGGGGCCAACGTCCTGACTTTC.

V gene TRBV5-8 combines with J gene TRBJ2-1; TRBD2 matches 11 bases. The CDR3 runs to 17 residues. J was trimmed by 9 bases and V by 5 bases; bases with no gene match: 16. Germline V gene data show CDR1 as SGHTS and CDR2 as YDEGEE. The CDR3 coding sequence is TGTGCCAGCAGGCCACCCCTTGTAGCGGGAGGGGGCAGTGAGCAGTTCTTC. Its protein product is CASRPPLVAGGGSEQFF.

The rearrangement joins TRBV7-2 to TRBJ1-2; TRBD1 is a possible D gene (5 bases). V lost 5 bases, J lost 3 bases, and 16 bases lay in between. This CDR3 has 15 residues. Germline CDR1 SGHTA, CDR2 FQGNSA. CDR3 protein: CASSTAAGRHYGYTF. CDR3 in DNA: TGTGCCAGCAGCACCGCCGCAGGGAGGCACTATGGCTACACCTTC.

The chain links TRBV6-5 to TRBJ2-1; a weak D match, TRBD2 (6 bases). Germline V lookup: CDR1 MNHEY, CDR2 SVGAGI. Trimming cost V 2 bases and J 6 bases, with 11 bases left between them. This CDR3 has 14 residues. CDR3: CASSYGDSGNEQFF. The CDR3 coding sequence is TGTGCCAGCAGTTACGGGGACTCCGGCAATGAGCAGTTCTTC.

This clone was seen more than once but under ten times. The V call is TRBV5-1, the J call TRBJ2-4; D uncertain. Trimming removed 1 base at V and 0 bases at J, with 11 bases between. CDR1 and CDR2 (germline): SGHRS, YFSETQ. The CDR3 covers 16 residues. CDR3 loop: CASSLSQDLAKNIQYF. The CDR3 coding sequence is TGCGCCAGCAGCTTGTCGCAGGATCTAGCCAAAAACATTCAGTACTTC.

CDR3 nucleotide sequence: TGTGCCAGCAGTTACTCGGGGACAGGAGCCGGGACCCAGTACTTC. This codes for CASSYSGTGAGTQYF. This sequence joins TRBV6-5 and TRBJ2-5; TRBD1 matches at 8 bases. V lost 0 bases, J lost 7 bases, and 7 bases stayed unmatched. The germline CDR1 and CDR2 sequences are MNHEY and SVGAGI. The CDR3 has 15 residues.

In this sample, this clone turned up once. The chain is built from TRBV11-1 and TRBJ2-3, with D possibly TRBD2 on 5 matching bases. Trimming shortened V by 1 base and J by 2 bases, and 10 bases separated the two germline ends. Germline V lookup: CDR1 SGHAT, CDR2 FQDESV (reference sequence). The length of the CDR3 is 15 residues. In DNA form, the CDR3 reads TGTGCCAGCAGCTTAGAAAGACTAAACACAGATACGCAGTATTTT. This translates into CASSLERLNTDTQYF.

The J gene is TRBJ1-1, the V gene TRBV27, with D unclear. The CDR3 spans 12 residues. CDR1 is MNHEY and CDR2 is SMNVEV in the germline V gene (reference sequence). Trimming shortened V by 4 bases and J by 6 bases, and 9 bases separated the two germline ends. CDR3 sequence reads: CASSSPRAEAFF. The CDR3, as DNA: TGTGCCAGCAGTTCTCCGCGTGCTGAAGCTTTCTTT.

This chain joins TRBV25-1 and TRBJ2-1; D perhaps matches TRBD1 (6 bases). The V end was cut by 4 bases, the J end by 6 bases, with 10 bases between. Per the germline V gene, CDR1 is MGHDK and CDR2 is SYGVNS. The CDR3 runs 13 residues. The CDR3 here is CASSVLGGNEQFF. The CDR3 region has the DNA TGTGCCAGCAGTGTACTAGGGGGCAATGAGCAGTTCTTC. Complete variable domain (other parts from reference TRBV25-1 and TRBJ2-1): EADIYQTPRYLVIGTGKKITLECSQTMGHDKMYWYQQDPGMELHLIHYSYGVNSTEKGDLSSESTVSRIRTEHFPLTLESARPSHTSQYLCASSVLGGNEQFFGPGTRLTVL.